A selection of T cell receptor beta chains follows, all from one sample in a study of blood T cell repertoires in COVID-19. Assay used: immunoSEQ multiplex PCR; TCRdb lists only in-frame clones, some missing. This sample has tens of thousands of clones, with around 79% found just once. The specimen sequenced was peripheral blood. Receptors were obtained from a woman in her sixties or seventies with acute or convalescent COVID-19. Both conserved end residues are part of each CDR3. Fields, in order: D gene, clone size, V gene, J gene, CDR3 protein, CDR3 DNA. A D gene is named only where the DNA matches it firmly. Size is stated for part of the rows, as once, few or many counts, or as a class when the clone is expanded.

>TRBD1|.|TRBV11-2|TRBJ2-1
CASSLVAGGRYNEQFF
TGTGCCAGCAGCTTAGTGGCAGGGGGCAGGTACAATGAGCAGTTCTTC
>TRBD1|.|TRBV4-1|TRBJ1-3
CASSQAGTGGNTIYF
TGCGCCAGCAGCCAAGCGGGGACAGGGGGAAACACCATATATTTT
>TRBD1|.|TRBV5-1|TRBJ2-1
CASSFSQGAGEQFF
TGCGCCAGCAGCTTTTCGCAGGGGGCGGGTGAGCAGTTCTTC
>.|.|TRBV5-1|TRBJ1-6
CASSFRGEGSYNSPLHF
TGCGCCAGCAGCTTCAGGGGCGAGGGGTCCTATAATTCACCCCTCCACTTT
>TRBD2|.|TRBV18|TRBJ2-7
CASSPIPRTSGSSYEQYF
TGTGCCAGCTCACCGATCCCTCGAACTAGCGGGAGCTCCTACGAGCAGTACTTC
>TRBD1|.|TRBV5-1|TRBJ1-4
CASSTGQGGNEKLFF
TGCGCCAGCAGCACGGGACAGGGGGGAAATGAAAAACTGTTTTTT
>.|few|TRBV28|TRBJ1-4
CASSLAAVLNEKLFF
TGTGCCAGCAGTTTAGCGGCAGTTCTTAATGAAAAACTGTTTTTT
>.|once|TRBV6-6|TRBJ2-1
CASSYSQTAYNEQFF
TGTGCCAGCAGTTACTCGCAAACAGCCTACAATGAGCAGTTCTTC
>.|.|TRBV3-1/TRBV3-2|TRBJ1-2
CASSQGAGVYGYTF
TGTGCCAGCAGCCAAGGGGCAGGGGTCTATGGCTACACCTTC
>TRBD1|.|TRBV11-3|TRBJ1-1
CASSLQGVTEAFF
TGTGCCAGCAGCCTACAGGGGGTCACTGAAGCTTTCTTT
>.|.|TRBV4-3|TRBJ2-2
CASSQDPSGELFF
TGCGCCAGCAGCCAAGATCCTTCCGGGGAGCTGTTTTTT
>.|.|TRBV6-1|TRBJ1-3
CASSELSSPGNTIYF
TGTGCCAGCAGTGAATTGAGCTCTCCTGGAAACACCATATATTTT
>.|.|TRBV5-6|TRBJ1-1
CASSSGRITVWGFF
TGTGCCAGCAGCTCTGGGAGGATCACAGTGTGGGGTTTCTTT
>.|.|TRBV21-1|TRBJ2-1
CASSKALSGEVDNEQFF
TGTGCCAGCAGCAAAGCGCTTTCGGGGGAGGTCGACAATGAGCAGTTCTTC
>.|.|TRBV20-1|TRBJ2-3
CSAATDTQYF
TGCAGTGCAGCAACAGATACGCAGTATTTT
>.|.|TRBV19|TRBJ2-5
CASSGRISPGETQYF
TGTGCCAGTAGTGGAAGGATTTCTCCCGGGGAGACCCAGTACTTC
>.|.|TRBV6-6|TRBJ2-3
CASSHMPSGTALRSTDTQYF
TGTGCCAGCAGCCACATGCCGTCCGGGACTGCCCTTCGGAGCACAGATACGCAGTATTTT
>.|.|TRBV6-5|TRBJ1-6
CASTVMNSPLHF
TGTGCCAGCACCGTTATGAATTCACCCCTCCACTTT
>.|.|TRBV27|TRBJ1-4
CASNLDRTVGKLFF
TGTGCCAGCAATTTAGACCGGACAGTCGGAAAACTGTTTTTT
>TRBD2|.|TRBV6-5|TRBJ2-1
CASSFGTSGGDEQFF
TGTGCCAGCAGTTTTGGGACTAGCGGGGGGGATGAGCAGTTCTTC